The rows below give T cell receptor beta chains drawn from one sample of a study of blood T cell repertoires in COVID-19. The protocol was immunoSEQ multiplex PCR, while the TCRdb copy is restricted to in-frame clones and leaves out a portion. The repertoire has 250,000 or so clones, roughly 82% of them found once; the top ten carry roughly 2%. Source material: PBMCs or T cells enriched from blood (not recorded which). The source is a woman in her 50s who had recovered from COVID-19. Each CDR3 is given with its conserved first and last residue. D genes are given only for firm matches. Rows give clone size only sometimes, using once, few, many, or a class for an expanded clone.

>.|TRBV10-2|.|TRBJ1-5
CASSETGFQPQHF
TGCGCCAGCAGTGAGACAGGGTTTCAGCCCCAGCATTTT
>.|TRBV5-1|.|TRBJ2-5
CASSPEPGYQETQYF
TGCGCCAGCAGCCCCGAGCCGGGGTACCAAGAGACCCAGTACTTC
>TRBD2|TRBV3-1/TRBV3-2|.|TRBJ2-1
CASSQKRWLAGTRSYNEQFF
TGTGCCAGCAGCCAAAAAAGATGGCTAGCGGGGACCCGCTCCTACAATGAGCAGTTCTTC
>.|TRBV19|.|TRBJ2-1
CASSINYMLASYNEQFF
TGTGCCAGTAGTATAAATTATATGCTAGCCTCCTACAATGAGCAGTTCTTC
>TRBD1|TRBV29-1|.|TRBJ1-1
CSVEWDRRNTEAFF
TGCAGCGTTGAGTGGGACAGGAGGAACACTGAAGCTTTCTTT
>.|TRBV7-3|.|TRBJ2-1
CASSFGLAPYNEQFF
TGTGCCAGCAGCTTCGGGCTAGCGCCATACAATGAGCAGTTCTTC
>.|TRBV6-2/TRBV6-3|.|TRBJ2-3
CASSYSRVSTDTQYF
TGTGCCAGCAGTTACTCTCGTGTGTCTACAGATACGCAGTATTTT
>.|TRBV19|few|TRBJ2-3
CASSNPPGHRTDTQYF
TGTGCCAGTTCCAACCCCCCGGGACACCGCACAGATACGCAGTATTTT
>.|TRBV3-1/TRBV3-2|.|TRBJ2-2
CASSLYRSRESTGELFF
TGTGCCAGCAGCCTATACAGGTCCAGGGAATCTACCGGGGAGCTGTTTTTT
>TRBD2|TRBV7-2|once|TRBJ2-1
CASSLGGLAGLSSYNEQFF
TGTGCCAGCAGCTTGGGCGGACTAGCGGGCCTAAGCTCCTACAATGAGCAGTTCTTC
>.|TRBV12-3/TRBV12-4|.|TRBJ2-3
CASSFQNTDTQYF
TGTGCCAGCAGTTTTCAGAACACAGATACGCAGTATTTT
>.|TRBV4-3|few|TRBJ2-6
CASSQEAAGANVLTF
TGCGCCAGCAGCCAAGAGGCTGCTGGGGCCAACGTCCTGACTTTC
>.|TRBV28|.|TRBJ1-5
CASSQTPYSNQPQHF
TGTGCCAGCAGTCAGACACCGTATAGCAATCAGCCCCAGCATTTT
>TRBD2|TRBV16|once|TRBJ2-7
CASSLASGGTYEQYF
TGTGCCAGCAGCCTGGCTAGCGGGGGAACCTACGAGCAGTACTTC
>TRBD1|TRBV5-1|.|TRBJ2-7
CASSGTGMVYEQYF
TGCGCCAGCAGCGGGACAGGGATGGTCTACGAGCAGTACTTC
>TRBD2|TRBV3-1/TRBV3-2|.|TRBJ2-7
CASSHRGLPEPYEQYF
TGTGCCAGCAGTCACCGGGGACTACCCGAGCCCTACGAGCAGTACTTC
>.|TRBV5-4|.|TRBJ2-6
CASSLEWTDSGANVLTF
TGTGCCAGCAGCTTGGAGTGGACAGACTCTGGGGCCAACGTCCTGACTTTC
>.|TRBV29-1|.|TRBJ1-2
CSVGERGNYGYTF
TGCAGCGTGGGAGAGAGGGGGAACTATGGCTACACCTTC
>.|TRBV6-5|few|TRBJ1-2
CASSSSGGYTF
TGTGCCAGCAGTTCGTCAGGGGGCTACACCTTC
>TRBD2|TRBV28|.|TRBJ2-7
CASSPFLLAGKKGEQYF
TGTGCCAGCAGTCCTTTCCTCCTAGCGGGTAAAAAGGGCGAGCAGTACTTC
>TRBD1|TRBV6-4|.|TRBJ2-2
CASSLSGGSDTGELFF
TGTGCCAGCAGTCTCTCAGGGGGCTCGGACACCGGGGAGCTGTTTTTT
>.|TRBV27|.|TRBJ2-3
CASSLFGGYSTDTQYF
TGTGCCAGCAGTTTATTCGGCGGCTATAGCACAGATACGCAGTATTTT
>.|TRBV7-9|.|TRBJ1-1
CASSLRGAEAFF
TGTGCCAGCAGCTTAAGGGGTGCTGAAGCTTTCTTT
>TRBD1|TRBV4-3|.|TRBJ2-4
CASSSGTGVLAKNIQYF
TGCGCCAGCAGCTCCGGGACAGGGGTTTTAGCCAAAAACATTCAGTACTTC
>.|TRBV5-1|.|TRBJ1-4
CASSLEGVLYEKLFF
TGCGCCAGCAGCTTGGAAGGGGTATTATATGAAAAACTGTTTTTT
>.|TRBV4-2|.|TRBJ1-4
CASSQLGGLANEKLFF
TGTGCCAGCAGCCAACTAGGAGGTTTAGCTAATGAAAAACTGTTTTTT
>.|TRBV19|.|TRBJ2-2
CAVRGQSNTGELFF
TGTGCTGTTCGTGGACAGTCGAACACCGGGGAGCTGTTTTTT
>.|TRBV28|.|TRBJ2-1
CASSLTSRANEQFF
TGTGCCAGCAGTTTAACTAGCAGGGCCAATGAGCAGTTCTTC
>.|TRBV11-2|.|TRBJ1-6
CASSLEAGGAVNISPLHF
TGTGCCAGCAGCTTAGAGGCGGGGGGGGCCGTCAATATTTCACCCCTCCACTTT
>TRBD2|TRBV7-2|.|TRBJ2-3
CASSSRRLAGTDTQYF
TGTGCCAGCAGCTCGCGGCGGCTAGCGGGAACAGATACGCAGTATTTT
>.|TRBV19|.|TRBJ2-7
CASSSRQGGSYEQYF
TGTGCCAGTAGTTCCCGACAAGGGGGATCTTACGAGCAGTACTTC
>.|TRBV4-3|.|TRBJ2-5
CASSLQAQETQYF
TGCGCCAGCAGTTTACAGGCGCAAGAGACCCAGTACTTC
>TRBD1|TRBV3-1/TRBV3-2|.|TRBJ2-7
CASSQGPGQGSYEQYF
TGTGCCAGCAGCCAAGGCCCTGGACAGGGCTCCTACGAGCAGTACTTC
>.|TRBV2|.|TRBJ1-6
CASTRAQGENSPLHF
TGTGCCAGCACGAGAGCGCAGGGTGAGAATTCACCCCTCCACTTT
>.|TRBV4-3|.|TRBJ1-5
CASSQDRDRQPQHF
TGCGCCAGCAGCCAAGATCGGGATCGGCAGCCCCAGCATTTT
>TRBD2|TRBV5-1|.|TRBJ2-1
CASSPTGLAPYNEQFF
TGCGCCAGCAGCCCTACGGGACTAGCGCCTTACAATGAGCAGTTCTTC
>.|TRBV6-4|.|TRBJ2-1
CASSDSETASYNEQFF
TGTGCCAGCAGTGATTCGGAGACAGCCTCCTACAATGAGCAGTTCTTC
>TRBD1|TRBV5-1|.|TRBJ2-7
CASSLARDRGSEQYF
TGCGCCAGCAGCTTGGCCCGGGACAGGGGGTCCGAGCAGTACTTC
>TRBD1|TRBV4-3|few|TRBJ2-1
CASSQLPGQGGNEQFF
TGCGCCAGCAGCCAGCTTCCGGGACAGGGAGGGAATGAGCAGTTCTTC
>TRBD2|TRBV13|.|TRBJ2-1
CASSPSLAGIYNEQFF
TGTGCCAGCAGCCCTTCGCTAGCGGGTATATACAATGAGCAGTTCTTC
>.|TRBV7-2|.|TRBJ1-5
CASSLARIVPNQPQHF
TGTGCCAGCAGCTTAGCGAGGATAGTACCAAATCAGCCCCAGCATTTT
>.|TRBV12-5|.|TRBJ1-1
CASGLRGNTEAFF
TGTGCTAGTGGTTTAAGGGGGAACACTGAAGCTTTCTTT
>TRBD2|TRBV28|.|TRBJ2-1
CASSAPGTSGRSSIF
TGTGCCAGCAGTGCCCCCGGGACTAGCGGGAGGTCCTCCATCTTC
>.|TRBV5-4|.|TRBJ1-1
CASSLWPGGNTEAFF
TGTGCCAGCAGCTTGTGGCCGGGGGGGAACACTGAAGCTTTCTTT
>.|TRBV5-1|.|TRBJ1-1
CASSGGTTVGEAFF
TGCGCCAGCAGCGGCGGGACCACAGTTGGGGAAGCTTTCTTT
>TRBD1|TRBV7-3|once|TRBJ1-6
CASSAYPGQDPLHF
TGTGCCAGCAGCGCCTATCCGGGACAGGATCCCCTCCACTTT
>.|TRBV27|.|TRBJ1-1
CASSLFRENTEAFF
TGTGCCAGCAGTTTATTTCGGGAGAACACTGAAGCTTTCTTT
>.|TRBV4-2|.|TRBJ1-2
CASSQDQASGYTF
TGTGCCAGCAGCCAAGATCAGGCGTCTGGCTACACCTTC
>TRBD1|TRBV7-9|.|TRBJ1-6
CASSPDATGFNSPLHF
TGTGCCAGCAGCCCCGACGCGACAGGGTTTAATTCACCCCTCCACTTT
>.|TRBV6-1|.|TRBJ1-5
CASSESGVQPQHF
TGTGCCAGCAGTGAATCGGGGGTCCAGCCCCAGCATTTT
>TRBD2|TRBV28|.|TRBJ2-1
CASSLGPGLAEYNEQFF
TGTGCCAGCAGTTTAGGGCCGGGACTAGCGGAATACAATGAGCAGTTCTTC
>TRBD2|TRBV5-1|.|TRBJ2-3
CASRLRLAESTDTQYF
TGCGCCAGCAGGCTCCGACTAGCGGAGAGCACAGATACGCAGTATTTT
>TRBD1|TRBV5-1|once|TRBJ1-4
CASSSDRGATNEKLFF
TGCGCCAGCAGCTCGGACAGGGGAGCAACTAATGAAAAACTGTTTTTT
>.|TRBV27|.|TRBJ2-1
CASSFGVPGEQFF
TGTGCCAGCAGTTTCGGAGTCCCGGGGGAGCAGTTCTTC
>TRBD1|TRBV16|.|TRBJ1-5
CASSLPRDRGTSNQPQHF
TGTGCCAGCAGCCTACCACGGGACAGGGGAACGAGCAATCAGCCCCAGCATTTT